This T cell receptor beta chain was sequenced for a study of blood T cell repertoires in COVID-19. Study-wide context: In each case, the material was cDNA or gDNA derived from T cells, B-cell-depleted T cells, or PBMCs.

Sequenced by immunoSEQ multiplex PCR; TCRdb stores in-frame clones only, minus some. The sample holds hundreds of thousands of clones, more than 75% seen once. The CDR3 is 15 amino acids. Worth noting for this clone: Other DNA variants within this sample encode the same CDR3.

The material sequenced was PBMCs or T cells enriched from blood (not recorded which). The receptor comes from a woman aged 55-75 years in a cohort exposed to, infected with or recovered from COVID-19 (not recorded which). The rearrangement links TRBV21-1 to TRBJ2-7; no check of the table's D call, TRBD1, against the DNA was made. TRBV21-1 is tagged as a pseudogene. The CDR3 loop reads CASSKRPRGAYEQYF. The CDR3 DNA is TGTGCCAGCAGCAAAAGACCCAGGGGAGCGTACGAGCAGTACTTC.